This paragraph covers one TCR beta chain sequence. The data originate from a study of blood T cell repertoires in COVID-19. Study context: Sites across the United States, Italy and Spain contributed samples from acute and convalescent COVID-19.

Authors' analysis steps: Reference gene primer amplification gave nucleated cell count estimates. Sequencing used immunoSEQ multiplex PCR; TCRdb keeps in-frame clones, though not all of them. V and J calls and clone size are as listed in that table; D and trimming were resolved from the DNA. This sample has some 150,000 clones, with around 89% found just once. The CDR3 length is 15 residues. Germline V gene sequence: CDR1 MNHEY, CDR2 SVGAGI. Trimming pared 2 bases from V and 6 bases from J, leaving 14 bases between. This sequence originates from a man in his sixties with active or convalescent COVID-19. The material sequenced was peripheral blood. This chain uses TRBV6-5 with TRBJ1-3, with a tentative D call TRBD1 (5 bases). The CDR3 is CASSYLPTGVNTIYF. CDR3 in DNA: TGTGCCAGCAGTTACCTCCCTACAGGTGTAAACACCATATATTTT.